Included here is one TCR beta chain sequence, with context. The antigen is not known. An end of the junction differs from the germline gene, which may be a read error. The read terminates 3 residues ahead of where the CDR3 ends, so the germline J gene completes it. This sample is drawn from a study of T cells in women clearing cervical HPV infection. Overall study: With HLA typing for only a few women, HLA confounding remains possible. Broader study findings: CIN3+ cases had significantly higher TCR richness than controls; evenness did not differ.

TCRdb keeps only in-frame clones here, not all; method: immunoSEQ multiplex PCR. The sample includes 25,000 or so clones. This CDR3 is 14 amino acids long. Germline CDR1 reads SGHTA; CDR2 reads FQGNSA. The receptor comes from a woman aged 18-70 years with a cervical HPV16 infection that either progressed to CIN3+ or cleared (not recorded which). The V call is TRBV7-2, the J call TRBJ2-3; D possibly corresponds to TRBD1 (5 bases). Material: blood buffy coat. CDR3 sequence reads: CASSPQQVSETQYF. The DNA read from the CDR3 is TGTGCCAGCAGCCCCCAACAGGTATCAGAGACG.